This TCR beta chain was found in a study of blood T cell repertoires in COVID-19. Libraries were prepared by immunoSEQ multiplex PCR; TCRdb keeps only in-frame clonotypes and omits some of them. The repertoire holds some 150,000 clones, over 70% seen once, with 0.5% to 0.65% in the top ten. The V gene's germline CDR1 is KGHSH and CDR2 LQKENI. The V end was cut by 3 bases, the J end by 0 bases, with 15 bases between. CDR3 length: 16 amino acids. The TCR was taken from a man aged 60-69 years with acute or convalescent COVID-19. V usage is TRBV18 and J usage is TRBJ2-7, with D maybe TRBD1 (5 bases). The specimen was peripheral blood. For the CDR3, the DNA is TGTGCCAGCTCACCCGTCTCTCAGGGTAGCTCCTACGAGCAGTACTTC. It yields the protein CASSPVSQGSSYEQYF. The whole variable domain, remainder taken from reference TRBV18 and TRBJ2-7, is NAGVMQNPRHLVRRRGQEARLRCSPMKGHSHVYWYRQLPEEGLKFMVYLQKENIIDESGMPKERFSAEFPKEGPSILRIQQVVRGDSAAYFCASSPVSQGSSYEQYFGPGTRLTVT.